This T cell receptor beta chain stems from a study of blood T cell repertoires in COVID-19. About the research overall: Some COVID-19 samples were acute and others convalescent; all came from the United States, Italy and Spain. The analysed material was cDNA or gDNA that came from T cells, B-cell-depleted T cells, or PBMCs.

V dropped 5 bases and J dropped 7 bases, with 12 bases sitting between them. Germline V gene sequence: CDR1 MNHEY, CDR2 SMNVEV (reference sequence). The CDR3 extends over 13 amino acids. Libraries were prepared by immunoSEQ multiplex PCR; TCRdb keeps only in-frame clonotypes and omits some of them. Among about 320,000 clones listed, 85% were seen once. The sequence was obtained from a human donor in a cohort sampled during active COVID-19. The material sequenced was peripheral blood. J is TRBJ1-3 and V is TRBV27, with TRBD1 as a possible D gene (6 bases). CDR3 residues: CASSPRGGNTIYF. In DNA form, the CDR3 reads TGTGCCAGCAGTCCCAGGGGAGGGAACACCATATATTTT.